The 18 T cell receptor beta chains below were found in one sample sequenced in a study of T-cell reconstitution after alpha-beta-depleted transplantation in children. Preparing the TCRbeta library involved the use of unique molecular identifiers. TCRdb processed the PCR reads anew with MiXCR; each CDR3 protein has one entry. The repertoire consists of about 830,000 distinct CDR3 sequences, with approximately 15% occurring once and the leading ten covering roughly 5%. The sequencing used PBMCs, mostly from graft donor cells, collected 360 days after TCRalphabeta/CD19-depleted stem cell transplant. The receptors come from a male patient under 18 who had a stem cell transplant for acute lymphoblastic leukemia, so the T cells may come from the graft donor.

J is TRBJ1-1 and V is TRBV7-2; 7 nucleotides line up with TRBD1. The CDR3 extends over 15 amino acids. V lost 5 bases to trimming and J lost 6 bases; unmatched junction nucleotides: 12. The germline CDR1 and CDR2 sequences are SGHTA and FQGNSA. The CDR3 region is CASSPVRQGGPEAFF. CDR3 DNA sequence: TGTGCCAGCAGCCCTGTCCGACAGGGAGGGCCTGAAGCTTTCTTT.

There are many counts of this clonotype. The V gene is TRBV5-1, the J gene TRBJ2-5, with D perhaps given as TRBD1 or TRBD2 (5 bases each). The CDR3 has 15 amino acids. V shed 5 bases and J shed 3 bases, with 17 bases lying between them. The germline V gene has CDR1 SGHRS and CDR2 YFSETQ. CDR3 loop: CASRDRDGLEETQYF. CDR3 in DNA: TGCGCCAGCAGGGACCGGGACGGCTTGGAAGAGACCCAGTACTTC.

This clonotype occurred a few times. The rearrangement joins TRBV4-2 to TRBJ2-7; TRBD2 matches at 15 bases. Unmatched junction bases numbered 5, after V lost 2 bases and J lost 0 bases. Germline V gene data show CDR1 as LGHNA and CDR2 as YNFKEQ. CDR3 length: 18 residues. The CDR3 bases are TGTGCCAGCAGCCAAACGGGACTAGCGGGAGGTAGCTCCTACGAGCAGTACTTC. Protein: CASSQTGLAGGSSYEQYF.

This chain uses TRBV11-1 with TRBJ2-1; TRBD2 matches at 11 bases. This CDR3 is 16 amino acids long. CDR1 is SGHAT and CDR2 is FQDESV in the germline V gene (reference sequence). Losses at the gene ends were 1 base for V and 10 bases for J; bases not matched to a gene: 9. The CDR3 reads CASSLELAGALREQFF. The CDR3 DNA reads TGTGCCAGCAGCTTAGAACTAGCGGGAGCTCTACGGGAGCAGTTCTTC. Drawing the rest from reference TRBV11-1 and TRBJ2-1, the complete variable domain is EAEVAQSPRYKITEKSQAVAFWCDPISGHATLYWYRQILGQGPELLVQFQDESVVDDSQLPKDRFSAERLKGVDSTLKIQPAELGDSAMYLCASSLELAGALREQFFGPGTRLTVL.

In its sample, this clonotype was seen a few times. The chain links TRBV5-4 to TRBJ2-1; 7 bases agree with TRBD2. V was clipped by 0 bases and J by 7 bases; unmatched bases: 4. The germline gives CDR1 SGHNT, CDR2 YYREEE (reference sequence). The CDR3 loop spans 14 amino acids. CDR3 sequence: CASSLEPSGNEQFF. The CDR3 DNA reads TGTGCCAGCAGCTTGGAACCTAGCGGTAATGAGCAGTTCTTC.

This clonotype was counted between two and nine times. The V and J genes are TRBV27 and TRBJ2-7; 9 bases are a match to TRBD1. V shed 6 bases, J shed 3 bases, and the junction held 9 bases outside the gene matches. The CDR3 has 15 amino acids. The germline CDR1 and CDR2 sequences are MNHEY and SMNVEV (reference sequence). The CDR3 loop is CASSLTGGVYYEQYF. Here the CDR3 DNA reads TGTGCCAGCAGCCTCACAGGGGGCGTATACTACGAGCAGTACTTC.

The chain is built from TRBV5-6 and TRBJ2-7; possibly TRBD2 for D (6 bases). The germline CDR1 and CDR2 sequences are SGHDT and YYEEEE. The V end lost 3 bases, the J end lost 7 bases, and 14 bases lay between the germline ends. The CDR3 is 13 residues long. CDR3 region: CASSSGPGREQYF. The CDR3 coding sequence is TGTGCCAGCAGCTCCGGGCCGGGGAGGGAGCAGTACTTC.

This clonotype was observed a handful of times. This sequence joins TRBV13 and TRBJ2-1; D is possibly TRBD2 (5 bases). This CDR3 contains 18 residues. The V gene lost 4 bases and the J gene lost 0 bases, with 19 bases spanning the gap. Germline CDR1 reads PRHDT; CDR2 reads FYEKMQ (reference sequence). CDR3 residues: CASSSTGWERSSYNEQFF. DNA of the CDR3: TGTGCCAGCAGCTCAACCGGGTGGGAGCGGAGCTCCTACAATGAGCAGTTCTTC.

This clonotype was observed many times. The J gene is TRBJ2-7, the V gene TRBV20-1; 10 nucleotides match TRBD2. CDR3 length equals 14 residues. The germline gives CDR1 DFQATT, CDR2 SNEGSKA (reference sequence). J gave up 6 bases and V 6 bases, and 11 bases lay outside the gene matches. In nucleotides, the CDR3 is TGCAGTGCCTTAACGCCGCTAGCGGGAGTCGAGCAGTACTTC. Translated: CSALTPLAGVEQYF.

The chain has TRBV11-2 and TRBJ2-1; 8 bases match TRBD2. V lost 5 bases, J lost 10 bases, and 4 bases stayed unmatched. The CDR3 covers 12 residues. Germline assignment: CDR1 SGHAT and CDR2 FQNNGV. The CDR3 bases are TGTGCCAGCAGCAATGAGCGGGGGGAGCAGTTCTTC. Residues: CASSNERGEQFF.

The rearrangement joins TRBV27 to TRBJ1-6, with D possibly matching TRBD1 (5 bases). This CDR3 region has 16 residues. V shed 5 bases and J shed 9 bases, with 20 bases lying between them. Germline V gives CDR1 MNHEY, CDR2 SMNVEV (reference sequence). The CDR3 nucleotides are TGTGCCAGCAGTCCCACCCACCAGGGAGGTCTTTCACCCCTCCACTTT. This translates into CASSPTHQGGLSPLHF.

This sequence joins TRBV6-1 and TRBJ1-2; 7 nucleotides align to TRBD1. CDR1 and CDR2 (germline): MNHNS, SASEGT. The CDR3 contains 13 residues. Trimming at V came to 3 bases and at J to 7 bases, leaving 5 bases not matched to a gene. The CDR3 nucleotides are TGTGCCAGCAGTGAGGACAGGCAATTTGGCTACACCTTC. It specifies CASSEDRQFGYTF.

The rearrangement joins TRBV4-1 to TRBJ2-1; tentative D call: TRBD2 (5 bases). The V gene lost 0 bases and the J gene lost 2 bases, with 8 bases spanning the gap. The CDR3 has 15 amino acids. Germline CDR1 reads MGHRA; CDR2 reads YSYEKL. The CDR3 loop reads CASSQDELAYNEQFF. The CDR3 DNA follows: TGCGCCAGCAGCCAAGATGAACTAGCCTACAATGAGCAGTTCTTC.

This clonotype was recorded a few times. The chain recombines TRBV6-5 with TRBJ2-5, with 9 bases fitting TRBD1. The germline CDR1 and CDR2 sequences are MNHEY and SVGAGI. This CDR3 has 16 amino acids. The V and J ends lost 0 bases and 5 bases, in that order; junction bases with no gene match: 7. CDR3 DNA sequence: TGTGCCAGCAGTTACTCCTCCGGGACAGGGATGGAGACCCAGTACTTC. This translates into CASSYSSGTGMETQYF.

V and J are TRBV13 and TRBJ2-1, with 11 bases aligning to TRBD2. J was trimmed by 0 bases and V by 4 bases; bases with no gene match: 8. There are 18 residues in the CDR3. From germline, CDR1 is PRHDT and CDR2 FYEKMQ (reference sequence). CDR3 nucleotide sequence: TGTGCCAGCAGCTCAGGGACTAGCGGCGTCCGCTCCTACAATGAGCAGTTCTTC. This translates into CASSSGTSGVRSYNEQFF.

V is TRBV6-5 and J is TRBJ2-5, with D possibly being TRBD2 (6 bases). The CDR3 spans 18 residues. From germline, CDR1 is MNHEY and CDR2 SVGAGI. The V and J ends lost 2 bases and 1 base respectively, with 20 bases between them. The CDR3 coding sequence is TGTGCCAGCAGTTACGCCTTTCGATCCGAGGGACTCCAAGAGACCCAGTACTTC. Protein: CASSYAFRSEGLQETQYF.

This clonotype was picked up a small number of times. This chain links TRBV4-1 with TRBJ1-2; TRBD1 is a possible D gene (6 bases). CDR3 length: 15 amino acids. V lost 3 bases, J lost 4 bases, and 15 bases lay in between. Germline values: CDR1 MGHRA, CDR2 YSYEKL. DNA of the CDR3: TGCGCCAGCAGCCACAAACCAGGGGAGCGCTATGGCTACACCTTC. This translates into CASSHKPGERYGYTF.

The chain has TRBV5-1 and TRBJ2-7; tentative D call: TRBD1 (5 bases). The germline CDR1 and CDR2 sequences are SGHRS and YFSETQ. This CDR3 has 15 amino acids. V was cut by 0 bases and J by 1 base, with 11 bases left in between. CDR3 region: CASSLDWGDSYEQYF. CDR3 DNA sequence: TGCGCCAGCAGCTTGGACTGGGGCGATTCCTACGAGCAGTACTTC.